Shown below are 30 T cell receptor beta chains from a single sample sequenced in a study of immune evolution from preneoplasia to lung adenocarcinoma. The method was immunoSEQ multiplex PCR; TCRdb's version includes in-frame clones alone and lacks a portion of them. The sample holds under 4,500 clones; over 70% are singletons and the top ten take roughly 9.7%. Sequenced sample: FFPE atypical adenomatous hyperplasia tissue from the lung. Sample subset: atypical adenomatous hyperplasia (AAH), lung preneoplasia. The receptor source for this set is a person between 65 and 79 years old with lung adenocarcinoma.

This chain uses TRBV7-2 with TRBJ1-4; the D is unclear. Germline CDR1 reads SGHTA; CDR2 reads FQGNSA. This CDR3 region has 13 residues. V was pared by 1 base and J by 7 bases, with 7 bases between. The CDR3 sequence: CASSLGRAEKLFF. Here the CDR3 DNA reads TGTGCCAGCAGCTTAGGGAGGGCTGAAAAACTGTTTTTT.

Only one count was recorded for this clone. J is TRBJ2-7 and V is TRBV5-4, with 8 bases matching TRBD2. Germline V gene sequence: CDR1 SGHNT, CDR2 YYREEE (reference sequence). The V and J ends lost 0 bases and 0 bases, in that order; junction bases with no gene match: 2. The CDR3 runs to 15 residues. The CDR3 DNA sequence: TGTGCCAGCAGCTTGGGCGGGAGGAACTCCTACGAGCAGTACTTC. Translation: CASSLGGRNSYEQYF. The complete variable domain, with remaining parts taken from reference TRBV5-4 and TRBJ2-7, reads ETGVTQSPTHLIKTRGQQVTLRCSSQSGHNTVSWYQQALGQGPQFIFQYYREEENGRGNFPPRFSGLQFPNYSSELNVNALELDDSALYLCASSLGGRNSYEQYFGPGTRLTVT.

V usage is TRBV9 and J usage is TRBJ2-7; TRBD2 might be the D (6 bases). This CDR3 is built from 15 residues. V lost 0 bases to trimming and J lost 2 bases, with 12 bases between them. Germline V gives CDR1 SGDLS, CDR2 YYNGEE. The CDR3 sequence: CASSVASGPTYEQYF. As DNA, the CDR3 is TGTGCCAGCAGCGTAGCCAGCGGGCCTACCTACGAGCAGTACTTC.

The chain joins TRBV6-5 to TRBJ1-1; no definite D call. V was shortened by 2 bases and J by 4 bases, with 17 bases between the two germline ends. The CDR3 totals 16 residues. Per the germline V gene, CDR1 is MNHEY and CDR2 is SVGAGI. The CDR3 coding sequence is TGTGCCAGCAGTTACGCGGCCGGAGTTGCCGGCACTGAAGCTTTCTTT. This codes for CASSYAAGVAGTEAFF.

This clone was counted between two and nine times. The J gene is TRBJ2-7, the V gene TRBV15; the match to TRBD1 covers 9 bases. V lost 6 bases to trimming and J lost 4 bases; unmatched junction nucleotides: 7. Germline V gives CDR1 LNHNV, CDR2 YYDKDF (reference sequence). The CDR3 extends over 14 amino acids. The CDR3 bases are TGTGCCACCAGTGAGGGACAGGGAATGTACGAGCAGTACTTC. This gives the protein CATSEGQGMYEQYF.

V is TRBV30 and J is TRBJ2-7; 9 positions agree with TRBD2. Germline V gives CDR1 GTSNPN, CDR2 SVGIG (reference sequence). The V gene end was trimmed by 3 bases and the J gene end by 3 bases; junction bases not matched to a gene: 6. CDR3 length: 14 residues. The CDR3 reads CAWSEGSGGYEQYF. CDR3 nucleotide sequence: TGTGCCTGGAGCGAAGGTAGCGGGGGCTACGAGCAGTACTTC.

V gene TRBV27 combines with J gene TRBJ2-2; D unresolved. Between the trimmed V and J ends, which lost 2 bases and 4 bases, there was a span of 5 bases. Germline V gene sequence: CDR1 MNHEY, CDR2 SMNVEV (reference sequence). The CDR3 contains 13 residues. This CDR3 is CASSLVFTGELFF. For the CDR3, the DNA is TGTGCCAGCAGTTTAGTCTTCACCGGGGAGCTGTTTTTT.

The rearrangement uses TRBV6-6 and TRBJ2-3, with D perhaps TRBD2 (5 bases). Trimming removed 4 bases from V and 5 bases from J, with 7 bases in between. The length of the CDR3 is 12 residues. Germline lookup yields CDR1 MNHNY and CDR2 SVGAGI (reference sequence). The CDR3 DNA sequence: TGTGCCAGCAGTTTAGGAGGAGATACGCAGTATTTT. It translates to CASSLGGDTQYF.

The rearrangement joins TRBV6-1 to TRBJ2-2, with 7 bases fitting TRBD1. Per the germline V gene, CDR1 is MNHNS and CDR2 is SASEGT. Trimming removed 4 bases from V and 6 bases from J; junction bases left unmatched: 11. The CDR3 sequence is 16 residues long. The CDR3 spells CASSGIPQGTSGELFF. DNA for the CDR3: TGTGCCAGCAGTGGGATCCCACAGGGGACGTCCGGGGAGCTGTTTTTT.

This clone was recorded a few times. J is TRBJ1-6 and V is TRBV5-6; 7 nucleotides align to TRBD1. Germline CDR1 reads SGHDT; CDR2 reads YYEEEE. V shed 4 bases and J 8 bases; nucleotides not matched to a gene: 6. The CDR3 consists of 14 residues. Written as DNA, the CDR3 is TGTGCCAGCAGCACCCGACAGGGTTATTCACCCCTCCACTTT. Protein product: CASSTRQGYSPLHF.

The rearrangement joins TRBV18 to TRBJ1-1; D gene uncertain. V lost 2 bases and J lost 2, with 6 bases in between. Germline V gene sequence: CDR1 KGHSH, CDR2 LQKENI. The CDR3 has 13 residues. The DNA of the CDR3 is TGTGCCAGCTCACCAGGGCTCAACACTGAAGCTTTCTTT. Protein: CASSPGLNTEAFF.

V gene TRBV9 combines with J gene TRBJ2-3, with a possible D match to TRBD2 (5 bases). The V gene's germline CDR1 is SGDLS and CDR2 YYNGEE. Trimming took 0 bases from V and 2 from J, leaving 16 bases between them. CDR3 size: 17 residues. This CDR3 is CASSVVPLEGPTDTQYF. DNA of the CDR3: TGTGCCAGCAGCGTAGTCCCCCTAGAGGGTCCCACAGATACGCAGTATTTT.

The chain joins TRBV29-1 to TRBJ1-2; no clear D gene. V shed 0 bases and J shed 4 bases, with 6 bases lying between them. The CDR3 sequence is 12 residues long. CDR1 SQVTM and CDR2 ANQGSEA come from the germline V gene. DNA of the CDR3: TGCAGCGTTGAAGAGGGATCCTATGGCTACACCTTC. The encoded protein is CSVEEGSYGYTF. The full variable domain, its missing parts supplied by reference TRBV29-1 and TRBJ1-2, is SAVISQKPSRDICQRGTSLTIQCQVDSQVTMMFWYRQQPGQSLTLIATANQGSEATYESGFVIDKFPISRPNLTFSTLTVSNMSPEDSSIYLCSVEEGSYGYTFGSGTRLTVV.

V gene TRBV30 combines with J gene TRBJ1-3; no clear D. CDR1 is GTSNPN, CDR2 SVGIG, per germline (reference sequence). This CDR3 has 12 amino acids. V was shortened by 4 bases and J by 1 base, with 5 bases between the two germline ends. CDR3 coding DNA: TGTGCCTGGAAGAGGTCTGGAAACACCATATATTTT. Residues: CAWKRSGNTIYF.

In this sample, this clone turned up once. This rearrangement joins TRBV7-9 to TRBJ1-4, with TRBD1 matching over 8 bases. After removal of 1 base from V and 7 bases from J, the junction contained 2 bases not matched to a gene. Germline values: CDR1 SEHNR, CDR2 FQNEAQ (reference sequence). The CDR3 totals 14 residues. The CDR3 DNA sequence: TGTGCCAGCAGCTTAGACAGGGGGATTGAAAAACTGTTTTTT. It yields the protein CASSLDRGIEKLFF.

This clone was detected a few times. This chain links TRBV28 with TRBJ1-2; maybe TRBD1 (5 bases). There are 13 residues in the CDR3. Germline CDR1 MDHEN, CDR2 SYDVKM. The ends were cut back, 4 bases at V and 4 bases at J, with 10 bases in the middle. CDR3 sequence (DNA): TGTGCCAGCAGTTCCCGGGACGTCTATGGCTACACCTTC. This sequence encodes CASSSRDVYGYTF.

The chain uses TRBV7-9 and TRBJ1-3; D might be TRBD1 (6 bases). This CDR3 comprises 19 residues. Looked up from germline, CDR1 is SEHNR and CDR2 is FQNEAQ (reference sequence). V was pared by 4 bases and J by 2 bases, with 24 bases between. The chain's CDR3 is CASSSLNLSGGLAGNTIYF. CDR3 in DNA: TGTGCCAGCAGCTCTCTCAATTTGTCTGGGGGGCTGGCTGGAAACACCATATATTTT.

This clone was detected only once. This sequence joins TRBV21-1 and TRBJ2-1; TRBD1 is the table's D call, not checked against the DNA. TRBV21-1 represents a pseudogene. This CDR3 is 16 amino acids long. The CDR3 DNA reads as TGTGCCAGCAGCAAACTATGGGCCAGGGGATGCAATGAGCAGTTCTTC. Protein sequence: CASSKLWARGCNEQFF.

Only a few counts were recorded for this clone. V is TRBV6-5 and J is TRBJ1-1, with a tentative D call TRBD1 (5 bases). The CDR3 sequence is 11 residues long. Germline lookup yields CDR1 MNHEY and CDR2 SVGAGI. V lost 7 bases to trimming and J lost 4 bases, with 7 bases between them. CDR3 in DNA: TGTGCCAGCATAAGGGGCACTGAAGCTTTCTTT. This codes for CASIRGTEAFF.

This clone came up once. The CDR3: CASSDRGARGEQFF. Written as DNA, the CDR3 is TGCGCCAGCAGTGACAGGGGCGCGAGGGGTGAGCAGTTCTTC. The chain is built from TRBV5-1 and TRBJ2-1; TRBD1 agrees at 8 bases. Germline V gene lookup returns CDR1 SGHRS and CDR2 YFSETQ. The CDR3 covers 14 residues. Trimming removed 5 bases from V and 9 bases from J; junction bases left unmatched: 10.

The J gene is TRBJ1-2, the V gene TRBV4-1; tentative D call: TRBD1 (5 bases). This CDR3 is built from 14 residues. Per the germline V gene, CDR1 is MGHRA and CDR2 is YSYEKL. The V and J ends lost 1 base and 2 bases respectively, with 8 bases between them. CDR3 bases: TGCGCCAGCAGCCAAGGAGGGGACAACTATGGCTACACCTTC. This gives the protein CASSQGGDNYGYTF.

The CDR3 DNA sequence: TGTGCGATCCCCCGCTACGAGCAGTACTTC. Amino acids: CAIPRYEQYF. The chain is built from TRBV21-1 and TRBJ2-7. TRBV21-1 is tagged as a pseudogene. The CDR3 extends over 10 amino acids.

V is TRBV23-1 and J is TRBJ1-3; D remains unclear. Being an ORF, TRBV23-1 has a function that is uncertain. The CDR3 consists of 14 residues. V was clipped by 3 bases and J by 0 bases, with 6 bases between them. The CDR3 is CASSQKCSGNTIYF. In nucleotides, the CDR3 is TGCGCCAGCAGTCAGAAGTGCTCTGGAAACACCATATATTTT.

The chain employs TRBV2 and TRBJ1-4; D remains unclear. The CDR3 covers 15 residues. V lost 9 bases and J 5 bases, leaving 19 bases between the germline ends. The V gene's germline CDR1 is SNHLY and CDR2 FYNNEI. CDR3 residues: CARRARDGLNEKLFF. The DNA of the CDR3 is TGTGCCAGGAGAGCGAGAGACGGCCTGAATGAAAAACTGTTTTTT.

The chain has TRBV28 and TRBJ2-4, with a weak D call TRBD1 (5 bases). Germline CDR1 MDHEN, CDR2 SYDVKM. CDR3 length: 13 amino acids. Trimming stripped 10 bases from V and 3 bases from J, with 13 bases between. The chain's CDR3 is CAIQMTVKNIQYF. As DNA, the CDR3 is TGTGCCATCCAAATGACAGTCAAAAACATTCAGTACTTC.

The chain combines TRBV6-6 with TRBJ2-3, with 7 bases identical to TRBD2. The CDR3 has 12 amino acids. The germline CDR1 and CDR2 sequences are MNHNY and SVGAGI (reference sequence). Trimming at V came to 5 bases and at J to 5 bases, leaving 1 base not matched to a gene. The CDR3 here is CASSRTRDTQYF. The CDR3 DNA follows: TGTGCCAGCAGTAGGACTAGAGATACGCAGTATTTT.

V is TRBV4-2 and J is TRBJ2-7; D assignment may be TRBD1 or TRBD2 (7 bases each). Germline CDR1 reads LGHNA; CDR2 reads YNFKEQ. The length of the CDR3 is 16 residues. Trimming took 0 bases from V and 2 from J, leaving 14 bases between them. CDR3 bases: TGTGCCAGCAGCCAAGAAGGGGGAGGGGGCCCCTACGAGCAGTACTTC. Protein: CASSQEGGGGPYEQYF.

This chain links TRBV2 with TRBJ1-4; the D is unclear. This CDR3 comprises 13 residues. Trimming removed 8 bases at V and 10 bases at J, with 17 bases between. Germline-derived CDR1 and CDR2 are SNHLY and FYNNEI. The DNA of the CDR3 is TGTGCCAGCCGTGGGATTGCCTCTGGAAAACTGTTTTTT. Residues: CASRGIASGKLFF. The full variable domain, rest sourced from reference TRBV2 and TRBJ1-4, is EPEVTQTPSHQVTQMGQEVILRCVPISNHLYFYWYRQILGQKVEFLVSFYNNEISEKSEIFDDQFSVERPDGSNFTLKIRSTKLEDSAMYFCASRGIASGKLFFGSGTQLSVL.

The J gene is TRBJ1-1, the V gene TRBV4-1; D is unresolved. The germline V gene encodes CDR1 MGHRA and CDR2 YSYEKL. The CDR3 contains 15 residues. Trimming removed 0 bases from V and 5 bases from J, with 13 bases in between. The CDR3 loop is CASSQDRVGGTEAFF. Here the CDR3 DNA reads TGCGCCAGCAGCCAAGATCGGGTAGGCGGGACTGAAGCTTTCTTT.

Only a few counts were recorded for this clone. This sequence joins TRBV5-1 and TRBJ2-1; D remains ambiguous. CDR1 SGHRS and CDR2 YFSETQ come from the germline V gene. The V end was cut by 0 bases, the J end by 6 bases, with 10 bases between. The CDR3 has 14 amino acids. CDR3 in amino acids: CASSLVSPGNEQFF. Written as DNA, the CDR3 is TGCGCCAGCAGCTTGGTATCGCCTGGCAATGAGCAGTTCTTC. The whole variable domain, remainder taken from reference TRBV5-1 and TRBJ2-1, is KAGVTQTPRYLIKTRGQQVTLSCSPISGHRSVSWYQQTPGQGLQFLFEYFSETQRNKGNFPGRFSGRQFSNSRSEMNVSTLELGDSALYLCASSLVSPGNEQFFGPGTRLTVL.